These 25 T cell receptor beta chains were sequenced from one sample in a study of blood T cell repertoires in COVID-19. Here immunoSEQ multiplex PCR was the method, and the copy in TCRdb shows in-frame clones only, minus some. This table has about 140,000 clones, about 84% appearing once. The specimen was peripheral blood. Receptors originate from a human donor in a cohort sampled during active COVID-19.

The chain employs TRBV7-2 and TRBJ2-7; TRBD1 is a possible D gene (5 bases). The V and J ends lost 3 bases and 2 bases respectively, with 14 bases between them. The CDR3 extends over 15 amino acids. Germline CDR1 SGHTA, CDR2 FQGNSA. The CDR3: CASSFSDGQAYEQYF. In nucleotides, the CDR3 is TGTGCCAGCAGCTTCTCAGACGGACAAGCCTACGAGCAGTACTTC. Looking up the rest from reference TRBV7-2 and TRBJ2-7 gives the full variable domain: GAGVSQSPSNKVTEKGKDVELRCDPISGHTALYWYRQSLGQGLEFLIYFQGNSAPDKSGLPSDRFSAERTGGSVSTLTIQRTQQEDSAVYLCASSFSDGQAYEQYFGPGTRLTVT.

J is TRBJ2-7 and V is TRBV2; D uncertain. CDR1 SNHLY and CDR2 FYNNEI come from the germline V gene. Trimming cost V 5 bases and J 9 bases, with 8 bases left between them. The CDR3 contains 10 residues. The CDR3 sequence is CASSSLRQYF. The CDR3 DNA is TGTGCCAGCAGTTCCCTTAGGCAGTACTTC.

V usage is TRBV5-4 and J usage is TRBJ2-2, with D perhaps matching TRBD2 (6 bases). CDR1 is SGHNT and CDR2 is YYREEE in the germline V gene (reference sequence). This CDR3 is 16 amino acids long. Trimming shortened V by 0 bases and J by 5 bases, and 14 bases separated the two germline ends. This CDR3 reads CASSLGRATVTGELFF. As DNA, the CDR3 is TGTGCCAGCAGCTTGGGGAGGGCTACGGTGACCGGGGAGCTGTTTTTT.

This chain connects TRBV7-2 to TRBJ2-7; unclear D gene. Germline assignment: CDR1 SGHTA and CDR2 FQGNSA. This CDR3 is 17 amino acids long. V lost 3 bases and J 6 bases, leaving 24 bases between the germline ends. The CDR3 protein is CASSFSGLGLISLEQYF. CDR3 DNA: TGTGCCAGCAGCTTTTCAGGTTTGGGTTTAATCTCACTCGAGCAGTACTTC. The entire variable domain, with the rest obtained from reference TRBV7-2 and TRBJ2-7, is as follows: GAGVSQSPSNKVTEKGKDVELRCDPISGHTALYWYRQSLGQGLEFLIYFQGNSAPDKSGLPSDRFSAERTGGSVSTLTIQRTQQEDSAVYLCASSFSGLGLISLEQYFGPGTRLTVT.

The V gene is TRBV2, the J gene TRBJ1-4; unclear D gene. This CDR3 contains 14 residues. CDR1 is SNHLY, CDR2 FYNNEI, per germline. V was shortened by 2 bases and J by 14 bases, with 18 bases between the two germline ends. CDR3 in DNA: TGTGCCAGCAGTGAAACGCGGATTCCCGGTGAGCTGTTTTTT. Translated: CASSETRIPGELFF.

Here the CDR3 DNA reads TGTGCCAGCAGTGAAGCGCAACACAAAGAAGCTTTCTTT. This translates into CASSEAQHKEAFF. The chain combines TRBV6-1 with TRBJ1-1; D not resolved. This CDR3 is 13 amino acids long. The V end lost 0 bases, the J end lost 8 bases, and 10 bases lay between the germline ends. Germline values: CDR1 MNHNS, CDR2 SASEGT.

A single count supports this clone. V is TRBV7-3 and J is TRBJ1-1, with 7 bases matching TRBD1. The germline V gene has CDR1 SGHTA and CDR2 FQGTGA. This CDR3 is 15 amino acids long. Trimming took 5 bases from V and 0 from J; bases not matched to a gene: 6. CDR3 protein: CASSRGTVMNTEAFF. CDR3 DNA: TGTGCCAGCAGCCGCGGGACAGTCATGAACACTGAAGCTTTCTTT.

The chain combines TRBV19 with TRBJ1-5, with D hard to call. V lost 6 bases to trimming and J lost 0 bases, with 9 bases between them. Per the germline V gene, CDR1 is LNHDA and CDR2 is SQIVND (reference sequence). This CDR3 contains 14 residues. This CDR3 reads CASSPSHSNQPQHF. The CDR3 DNA reads TGTGCCAGTAGCCCCAGTCATAGCAATCAGCCCCAGCATTTT.

The genes are TRBV11-2 and TRBJ1-5; D call uncertain. Germline V gives CDR1 SGHAT, CDR2 FQNNGV. Deletions cut 2 bases from V and 4 bases from J, with 15 bases between. The CDR3 loop spans 16 amino acids. CDR3 protein: CASSLSSNRLNQPQHF. CDR3 in DNA: TGTGCCAGCAGCTTAAGCAGTAATCGACTAAATCAGCCCCAGCATTTT.

The chain employs TRBV27 and TRBJ1-2, with D unclear. Germline CDR1 MNHEY, CDR2 SMNVEV (reference sequence). Trimming removed 4 bases from V and 6 bases from J, with 21 bases in between. The CDR3 is 16 amino acids. The CDR3, as DNA: TGTGCCAGCAGTTCCCCAGGAAGCGGGGTTTGGGATGGCTACACCTTC. Protein product: CASSSPGSGVWDGYTF.

This chain joins TRBV5-1 and TRBJ2-7; 9 bases match TRBD1. CDR3 length: 14 amino acids. Germline-derived CDR1 and CDR2 are SGHRS and YFSETQ. Trimming took 4 bases from V and 6 from J; bases not matched to a gene: 8. CDR3 sequence: CASSLDRGSGEQYF. In DNA, the CDR3 is TGCGCCAGCAGCCTGGACAGGGGTTCAGGCGAGCAGTACTTC.

This clone was recorded once. V gene TRBV4-2 combines with J gene TRBJ2-5; a possible D gene is TRBD2 (7 bases). With 1 base removed from V and 5 bases from J, the gap between germline ends came to 11 bases. Germline loops: CDR1 LGHNA, CDR2 YNFKEQ. CDR3 length: 14 residues. DNA of the CDR3: TGTGCCAGCAGCCAAGGGGGAGGGGGTGAGACCCAGTACTTC. It yields the protein CASSQGGGGETQYF.

CDR3 residues: CSTDRNGDGYTF. The DNA of the CDR3 is TGCAGCACCGACAGGAACGGGGATGGCTACACCTTC. V and J are TRBV29-1 and TRBJ1-2; a possible D gene is TRBD1 (6 bases). From germline, CDR1 is SQVTM and CDR2 ANQGSEA. The CDR3 runs to 12 residues. Trimming took 8 bases from V and 6 from J, leaving 16 bases between them.

The rearrangement joins TRBV7-9 to TRBJ1-2; D may be TRBD1 (5 bases). The CDR3 is made up of 16 amino acids. Trimming took 6 bases from V and 2 from J, leaving 19 bases between them. CDR1 is SEHNR, CDR2 FQNEAQ, per germline (reference sequence). CDR3 sequence: CASSYRDHRENYGYTF. DNA of the CDR3: TGTGCCAGCAGTTATAGGGACCATCGGGAGAACTATGGCTACACCTTC.

The chain carries TRBV19 and TRBJ2-5; D perhaps matches TRBD1 (6 bases). The V gene lost 1 base and the J gene lost 5 bases, with 14 bases spanning the gap. Germline values: CDR1 LNHDA, CDR2 SQIVND (reference sequence). This CDR3 has 15 residues. CDR3 sequence (DNA): TGTGCCAGTAGTATAGGGGGCACTACAGGGGAGACCCAGTACTTC. Translating gives CASSIGGTTGETQYF.

The V call is TRBV15, the J call TRBJ2-6; no clear D. The V gene lost 3 bases and the J gene lost 2 bases, with 11 bases spanning the gap. This CDR3 spans 16 amino acids. Germline V gene data show CDR1 as LNHNV and CDR2 as YYDKDF (reference sequence). The CDR3 DNA reads TGTGCCACCAGCAGTACCCCAGGTCCTGGGGCCAACGTCCTGACTTTC. This sequence encodes CATSSTPGPGANVLTF. Drawing the rest from reference TRBV15 and TRBJ2-6, the complete variable domain is DAMVIQNPRYQVTQFGKPVTLSCSQTLNHNVMYWYQQKSSQAPKLLFHYYDKDFNNEADTPDNFQSRRPNTSFCFLDIRSPGLGDTAMYLCATSSTPGPGANVLTFGAGSRLTVL.

This clone was detected a few times. The J gene is TRBJ2-5, the V gene TRBV28, with D maybe TRBD1 (6 bases). The V gene's germline CDR1 is MDHEN and CDR2 SYDVKM. Between the trimmed V and J ends, which lost 5 bases and 3 bases, there was a span of 13 bases. The CDR3 has 14 amino acids. The CDR3 sequence is CASSALGQKETQYF. The DNA for the CDR3 is TGTGCCAGCAGTGCTCTAGGACAGAAAGAGACCCAGTACTTC.

The chain couples TRBV19 to TRBJ2-5, with D perhaps matching TRBD1 (7 bases). Trimming pared 1 base from V and 3 bases from J, leaving 15 bases between. Germline-derived CDR1 and CDR2 are LNHDA and SQIVND (reference sequence). The CDR3 is made up of 16 amino acids. As DNA, the CDR3 is TGTGCCAGTAGTATAGGTGAAGGGGGCGGGGAAGAGACCCAGTACTTC. Translated: CASSIGEGGGEETQYF.

This clone was observed once. The chain carries TRBV10-3 and TRBJ1-5; D ambiguous. The CDR3 is made up of 12 amino acids. CDR1 is ENHRY, CDR2 SYGVKD, per germline. Trimming took off 4 bases at V and 6 bases at J, with 7 bases between the two ends. In DNA form, the CDR3 reads TGTGCCATCAGTGTGGAGGGTCAGCCCCAGCATTTT. It specifies CAISVEGQPQHF.

The J gene is TRBJ1-2, the V gene TRBV30; 7 positions agree with TRBD1. The junction had 5 bases not matched to a gene; V was cut back by 2 bases and J by 5 bases. Germline CDR1 and CDR2: GTSNPN and SVGIG (reference sequence). The CDR3 is made up of 13 amino acids. The CDR3 is CAWSLQGRYGYTF. CDR3 bases: TGTGCCTGGAGTTTACAGGGGCGATATGGCTACACCTTC. Looking up the rest from reference TRBV30 and TRBJ1-2 gives the full variable domain: SQTIHQWPATLVQPVGSPLSLECTVEGTSNPNLYWYRQAAGRGLQLLFYSVGIGQISSEVPQNLSASRPQDRQFILSSKKLLLSDSGFYLCAWSLQGRYGYTFGSGTRLTVV.

This clone has more than one count but fewer than ten. The genes are TRBV10-3 and TRBJ2-3, with TRBD2 matching over 9 bases. J lost 8 bases, V lost 2 bases, and 5 bases had no gene match. Germline V CDR1 and CDR2: ENHRY, SYGVKD. This CDR3 has 14 amino acids. The CDR3, as DNA: TGTGCCATCAGTGAGCCGAGAGCGGGAGGTACGCAGTATTTT. Translated, it gives CAISEPRAGGTQYF.

This clone has only one observation. The chain uses TRBV7-3 and TRBJ2-1; 7 nucleotides agree with TRBD1. The trim removed 2 bases at V and 3 bases at J, leaving 4 bases unmatched. The V gene's germline CDR1 is SGHTA and CDR2 FQGTGA. This CDR3 region has 15 residues. The CDR3 sequence is CASSLGGQFYNEQFF. The CDR3 DNA reads as TGTGCCAGCAGCTTAGGGGGACAGTTCTACAATGAGCAGTTCTTC.

This chain connects TRBV30 to TRBJ1-6; a possible D gene is TRBD1 (6 bases). The CDR3 has 15 residues. CDR1 is GTSNPN, CDR2 SVGIG, per germline (reference sequence). The germline V and J ends were trimmed by 4 bases and 5 bases, with 15 bases remaining between them. CDR3 residues: CAWTTGMADNSPLHF. The CDR3 region has the DNA TGTGCCTGGACTACAGGGATGGCAGATAATTCACCCCTCCACTTT.

V is TRBV29-1 and J is TRBJ1-1; 8 bases are a match to TRBD1. V dropped 8 bases and J dropped 1; count of bases not matched to a gene: 6. CDR1 and CDR2 from the germline V gene are SQVTM and ANQGSEA. The CDR3 is made up of 13 amino acids. This CDR3 reads CSSYRGRNTEAFF. CDR3 in DNA: TGCAGCTCCTACAGGGGGAGGAACACTGAAGCTTTCTTT.

J is TRBJ2-5 and V is TRBV11-1; 10 nucleotides agree with TRBD1. The CDR3 spans 15 residues. Per the germline V gene, CDR1 is SGHAT and CDR2 is FQDESV (reference sequence). Germline trimming cut 5 bases from V and 4 bases from J; bases unmatched to any gene: 7. The CDR3 region has the DNA TGTGCCAGCAGCAGAGGGACAGGGGCGGGAGAGACCCAGTACTTC. It yields the protein CASSRGTGAGETQYF.